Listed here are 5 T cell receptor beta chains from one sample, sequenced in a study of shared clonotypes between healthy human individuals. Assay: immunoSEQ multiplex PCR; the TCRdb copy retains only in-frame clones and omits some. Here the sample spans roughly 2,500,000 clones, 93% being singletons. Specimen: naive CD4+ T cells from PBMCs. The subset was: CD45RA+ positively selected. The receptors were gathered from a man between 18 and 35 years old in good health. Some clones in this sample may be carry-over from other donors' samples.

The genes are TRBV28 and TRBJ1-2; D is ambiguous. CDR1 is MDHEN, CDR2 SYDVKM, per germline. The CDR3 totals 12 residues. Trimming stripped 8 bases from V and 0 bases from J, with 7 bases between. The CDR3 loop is CASGSSNYGYTF. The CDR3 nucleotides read TGTGCCAGCGGGTCCTCTAACTATGGCTACACCTTC.

CDR3 DNA: TGTGCCAGTAGTGAGGCGCGGGTTTCCACTGAAGCTTTCTTT. Its translation: CASSEARVSTEAFF. The chain uses TRBV19 and TRBJ1-1; unclear D gene. CDR3 size: 14 residues. V was cut by 5 bases and J by 4 bases, with 14 bases left in between. The germline V gene has CDR1 LNHDA and CDR2 SQIVND (reference sequence).

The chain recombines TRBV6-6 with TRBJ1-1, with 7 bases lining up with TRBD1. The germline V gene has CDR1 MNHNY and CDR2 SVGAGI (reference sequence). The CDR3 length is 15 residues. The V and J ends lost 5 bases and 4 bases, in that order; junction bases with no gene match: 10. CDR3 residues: CASSPRQGVGTEAFF. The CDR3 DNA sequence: TGTGCCAGCAGTCCGAGACAGGGTGTGGGCACTGAAGCTTTCTTT.

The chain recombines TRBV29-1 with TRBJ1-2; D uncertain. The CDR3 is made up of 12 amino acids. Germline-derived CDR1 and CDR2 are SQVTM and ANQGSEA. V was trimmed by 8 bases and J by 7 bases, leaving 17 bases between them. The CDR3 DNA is TGCAGCTCACTCCAAGGTTTCTTTGGCTACACCTTC. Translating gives CSSLQGFFGYTF.

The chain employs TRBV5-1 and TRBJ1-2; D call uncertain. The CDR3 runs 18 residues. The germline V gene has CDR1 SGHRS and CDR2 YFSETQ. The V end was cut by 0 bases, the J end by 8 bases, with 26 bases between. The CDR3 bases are TGCGCCAGCAGCTTGGATGGGGTGGCCGAGACCCCGCTTTTGGGCTACACCTTC. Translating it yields CASSLDGVAETPLLGYTF.